The 3 T cell receptor beta chains given below trace back to one sample, sequenced in a study of blood T cell repertoires in COVID-19. Data came from immunoSEQ multiplex PCR; TCRdb stores just in-frame clones and leaves some out. The sample consists of 250,000 to 350,000 clones, 80% to 90% of them appearing once. Sequencing was done on a sample of PBMCs or T cells enriched from blood (not recorded which). The source is a woman aged 18-29 years who had recovered from COVID-19.

The rearrangement uses TRBV6-5 and TRBJ2-7; 8 nucleotides match TRBD2. With 5 bases clipped from V and 5 bases from J, the junction kept 5 bases outside the gene matches. CDR1 and CDR2 from the germline V gene are MNHEY and SVGAGI. This CDR3 region has 13 residues. CDR3 bases: TGTGCCAGCAGTCGCCCGACTAGCGACGAGCAGTACTTC. Translated, it gives CASSRPTSDEQYF.

A single count supports this clone. The V and J genes are TRBV28 and TRBJ1-2; tentatively, D is TRBD1 (5 bases). This CDR3 region has 14 residues. The V gene's germline CDR1 is MDHEN and CDR2 SYDVKM. Trimming removed 5 bases from V and 4 bases from J, with 14 bases in between. The CDR3 spells CASSRPRVVYGYTF. CDR3 bases: TGTGCCAGCAGTCGACCCAGGGTTGTCTATGGCTACACCTTC.

The gene calls are TRBV29-1 and TRBJ2-1, with 11 bases matching TRBD1. Germline CDR1 is SQVTM and CDR2 is ANQGSEA. The CDR3 extends over 15 amino acids. V dropped 3 bases and J dropped 5; count of bases not matched to a gene: 6. The chain's CDR3 is CSVDGWTGGHNEQFF. The CDR3 bases are TGCAGCGTTGATGGTTGGACAGGGGGCCACAATGAGCAGTTCTTC.